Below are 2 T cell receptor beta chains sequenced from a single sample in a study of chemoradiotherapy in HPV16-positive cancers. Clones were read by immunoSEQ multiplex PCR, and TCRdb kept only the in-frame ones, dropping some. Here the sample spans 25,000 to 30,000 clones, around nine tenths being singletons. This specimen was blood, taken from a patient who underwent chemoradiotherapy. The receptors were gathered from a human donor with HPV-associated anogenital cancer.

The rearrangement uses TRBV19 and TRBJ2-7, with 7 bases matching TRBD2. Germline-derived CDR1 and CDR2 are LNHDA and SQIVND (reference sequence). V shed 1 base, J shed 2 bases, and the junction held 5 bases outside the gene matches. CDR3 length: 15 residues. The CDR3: CASSIAGGVTYEQYF. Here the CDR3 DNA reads TGTGCCAGTAGTATAGCTGGGGGGGTGACCTACGAGCAGTACTTC.

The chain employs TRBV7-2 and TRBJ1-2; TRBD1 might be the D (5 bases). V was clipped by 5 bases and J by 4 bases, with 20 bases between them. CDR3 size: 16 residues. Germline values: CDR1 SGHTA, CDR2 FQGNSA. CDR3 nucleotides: TGTGCCAGCAGCCCCATCGGGCGCGCAAGGGGCTATGGCTACACCTTC. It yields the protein CASSPIGRARGYGYTF.